These T cell receptor beta chains were read from a single sample in a study of long-term antiretroviral therapy in people with HIV. The data were produced by immunoSEQ multiplex PCR, yet TCRdb's version contains in-frame clones alone and is incomplete. The top ten clones hold 5.5% to 8% of a sample with some 28,000 clones, more than 80% of them seen once. The sequenced sample was unsorted PBMCs, obtained 0.3 years after starting antiretroviral therapy. These receptors originate from a middle-aged man with HIV. Both conserved end residues are part of each CDR3. The order of the fields is D gene, J gene, V gene, clone size, CDR3 DNA, CDR3 protein. The D gene is left open where the match is weak. For some rows the clone size is stated as once, few or many, or as a class when expanded; others skip it.

>NA|TRBJ1-5|TRBV11-2|NA
TGTGCCAGCAGCTTAGCTGTTAGAAAGGGCAATCAGCCCCAGCATTTT
CASSLAVRKGNQPQHF
>NA|TRBJ2-7|TRBV18|NA
TGTGCCAGCTCACCACGCGCGGCAAGCGAGCAGTACTTC
CASSPRAASEQYF
>NA|TRBJ2-1|TRBV7-3|medium-sized
TGTGCCAGCAGTCCCCAACTAGGACAGCTCAATGAGCAGTTCTTC
CASSPQLGQLNEQFF
>NA|TRBJ1-2|TRBV7-6|NA
TGTGCCAGCAGCTTACCACCACAGGGACGCGGCTACACCTTC
CASSLPPQGRGYTF
>NA|TRBJ1-1|TRBV30|NA
TGTGCCTGGCTTGAGGTGGCTGAAGCTTTCTTT
CAWLEVAEAFF
>NA|TRBJ2-1|TRBV18|NA
TGTGCCAGCTCCCCATACGACAATGAGCAGTTCTTC
CASSPYDNEQFF
>NA|TRBJ2-7|TRBV9|NA
TGTGCCAGCAGCCCCCCTAGCTCCTACGAGCAGTACTTC
CASSPPSSYEQYF
>NA|TRBJ2-1|TRBV12-5|NA
TGTGCTAGTGGTTTGTATGGCGGTACCACTTCAAGGAATGAGCAGTTCTTC
CASGLYGGTTSRNEQFF
>NA|TRBJ2-1|TRBV6-5|NA
TGTGCCAGCAGGCTGGACTTCTCCCCCTACAATGAGCAGTTCTTC
CASRLDFSPYNEQFF
>NA|TRBJ2-3|TRBV6-5|NA
TGTGCCAGCAGTTATAAGCGGTACACAGATACGCAGTATTTT
CASSYKRYTDTQYF
>TRBD1|TRBJ1-2|TRBV4-3|NA
TGCGCCAGCAGCCAAGGACAGGGCGGTCGGGGCTACACCTTC
CASSQGQGGRGYTF
>NA|TRBJ1-1|TRBV7-9|once
TGTGCCAGCAGGGACATGAACACTGAAGCTTTCTTT
CASRDMNTEAFF
>NA|TRBJ2-7|TRBV27|NA
TGTGCCAGCAGTTCCGCCGTCGGGAGCTACGAGCAGTACTTC
CASSSAVGSYEQYF
>TRBD1|TRBJ1-6|TRBV14|few
TGTGCCAGCAGCCTTAACAGGGGTCTGGTTTTTTCACCCCTCCACTTT
CASSLNRGLVFSPLHF
>NA|TRBJ2-5|TRBV5-4|NA
TGTGCCAGCAGCTTGGGGCGGGGTCAAGAGACCCAGTACTTC
CASSLGRGQETQYF